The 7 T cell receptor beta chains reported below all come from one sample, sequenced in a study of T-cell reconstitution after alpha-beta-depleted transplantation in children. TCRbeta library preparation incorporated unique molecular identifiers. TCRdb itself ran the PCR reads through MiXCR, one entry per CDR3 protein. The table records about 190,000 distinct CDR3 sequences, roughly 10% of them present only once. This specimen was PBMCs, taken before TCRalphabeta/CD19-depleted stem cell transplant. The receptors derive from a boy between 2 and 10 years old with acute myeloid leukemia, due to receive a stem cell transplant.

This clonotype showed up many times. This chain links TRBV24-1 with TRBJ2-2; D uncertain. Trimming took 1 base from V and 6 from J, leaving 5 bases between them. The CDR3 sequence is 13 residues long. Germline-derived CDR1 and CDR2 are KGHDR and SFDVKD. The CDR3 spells CATSDLNAGELFF. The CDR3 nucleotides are TGTGCCACCAGTGATTTAAACGCCGGGGAGCTGTTTTTT.

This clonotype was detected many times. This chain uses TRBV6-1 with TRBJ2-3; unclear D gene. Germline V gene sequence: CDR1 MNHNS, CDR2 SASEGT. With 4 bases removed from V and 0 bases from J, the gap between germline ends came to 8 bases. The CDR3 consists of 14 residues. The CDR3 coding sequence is TGTGCCAGCAGTGGTTCTACTAGCACAGATACGCAGTATTTT. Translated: CASSGSTSTDTQYF.

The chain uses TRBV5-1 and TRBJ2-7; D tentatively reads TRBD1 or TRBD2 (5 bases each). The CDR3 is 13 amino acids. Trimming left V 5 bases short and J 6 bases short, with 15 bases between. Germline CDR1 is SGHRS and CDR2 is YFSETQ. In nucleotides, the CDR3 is TGCGCCAGCAGTCCGGGGCTATCGACCGAGCAGTACTTC. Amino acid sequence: CASSPGLSTEQYF.

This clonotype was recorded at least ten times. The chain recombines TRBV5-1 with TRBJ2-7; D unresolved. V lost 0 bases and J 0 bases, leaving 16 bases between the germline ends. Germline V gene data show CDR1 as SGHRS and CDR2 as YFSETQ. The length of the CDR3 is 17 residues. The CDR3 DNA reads TGCGCCAGCAGCTTGGAAGATGGTCCAGCAATCTCCTACGAGCAGTACGTC. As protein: CASSLEDGPAISYEQYV.

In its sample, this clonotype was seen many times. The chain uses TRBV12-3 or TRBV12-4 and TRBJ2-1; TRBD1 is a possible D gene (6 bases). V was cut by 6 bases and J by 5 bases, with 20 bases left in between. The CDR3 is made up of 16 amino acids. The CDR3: CASSSPGAYPNNEQFF. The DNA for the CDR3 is TGTGCCAGCAGCTCCCCAGGGGCCTACCCCAACAATGAGCAGTTCTTC.

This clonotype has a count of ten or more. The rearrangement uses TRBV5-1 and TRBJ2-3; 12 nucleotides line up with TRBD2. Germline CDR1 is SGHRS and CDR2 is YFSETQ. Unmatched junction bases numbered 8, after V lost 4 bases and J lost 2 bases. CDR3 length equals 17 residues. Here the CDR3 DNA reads TGCGCCAGCAGCCCCGGGACTAGCGGGTGGTTCACAGATACGCAGTATTTT. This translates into CASSPGTSGWFTDTQYF.

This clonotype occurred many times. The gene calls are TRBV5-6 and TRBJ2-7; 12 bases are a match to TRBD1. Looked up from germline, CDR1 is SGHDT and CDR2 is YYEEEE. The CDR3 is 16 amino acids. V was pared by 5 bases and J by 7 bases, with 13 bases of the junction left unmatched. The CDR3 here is CASRPGQGALRREQYF. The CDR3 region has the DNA TGTGCCAGCAGACCGGGACAGGGGGCTCTACGGAGGGAGCAGTACTTC.